Many counts were recorded for the clone carrying this T cell receptor (beta chain). The record originates from a study of metastatic and nonmetastatic thyroid tumors. Study context: Patients with malignant and benign thyroid disease provided blood and tumor or nodule tissue, whose repertoires were compared.

Each patient went into thyroid surgery without having received any treatment. The CDR3 loop spans 14 amino acids. Germline CDR1 DFQATT, CDR2 SNEGSKA (reference sequence). V lost 3 bases, J lost 3 bases, and 14 bases lay in between. In the study's own analysis: Using the CDR3 differences seen across clinicopathological groups, the authors built a distant-metastasis classifier for papillary thyroid cancer, which was meant to discriminate distant-metastatic patients. TCRdb used MiXCR to call clones anew from the PCR reads. TCRdb, not the authors, supplied the V and J calls. The repertoire holds around 41,000 clones, more than 25% seen once, with approximately 9.6% in the top ten.

The origin of this receptor is a male donor with papillary thyroid cancer or a benign thyroid nodule (not recorded which). Some clones in this sample may be carry-over from other donors' samples. The specimen sequenced was blood. The chain recombines TRBV20-1 with TRBJ1-1, with D possibly TRBD1 on 5 matching bases. DNA for the CDR3: TGCAGTGCTAGGCCCAGGGCTAGCTACACTGAAGCTTTCTTT. Protein product: CSARPRASYTEAFF.